These 5 T cell receptor beta chains were sequenced from one sample in a study of Ad26.COV2.S vaccination and SARS-CoV-2 variants. The protocol was immunoSEQ multiplex PCR, while the TCRdb copy is restricted to in-frame clones and leaves out a portion. The data show 300,000 to 450,000 clones, under 95% seen once. The specimen was peripheral blood, collected after recovery from COVID-19. These receptors were collected from a human donor who had recovered from COVID-19.

The chain recombines TRBV7-8 with TRBJ1-1, with D uncertain. The ends were cut back, 5 bases at V and 13 bases at J, with 14 bases in the middle. The CDR3 sequence is 11 residues long. Per the germline V gene, CDR1 is SGHVS and CDR2 is FQNEAQ. The CDR3 loop reads CASSLKNPVFF. CDR3 sequence (DNA): TGTGCCAGCAGCCTCAAAAATCCGGTTTTCTTT.

The gene calls are TRBV16 and TRBJ2-1, with 8 bases that match TRBD2. CDR3 length: 15 residues. V gave up 0 bases and J gave up 6 bases; unmatched junction bases: 4. Germline lookup yields CDR1 KGHSY and CDR2 FQNENV. The chain's CDR3 is CASSQSSGTSNEQFF. In DNA, the CDR3 is TGTGCCAGCAGCCAATCGTCCGGGACTAGCAATGAGCAGTTCTTC.

This clone showed up just once. This rearrangement joins TRBV27 to TRBJ2-7, with a possible D match to TRBD1 (6 bases). This CDR3 has 15 amino acids. The V end was cut by 5 bases, the J end by 3 bases, with 17 bases between. Per the germline V gene, CDR1 is MNHEY and CDR2 is SMNVEV (reference sequence). The CDR3 sequence: CASSLQTEGGYEQYF. The CDR3 coding sequence is TGTGCCAGCAGTCTTCAGACCGAAGGGGGCTACGAGCAGTACTTC.

Here the CDR3 reads CASKPFLDEKLFF. The DNA for the CDR3 is TGTGCCAGCAAGCCATTCCTTGATGAAAAACTGTTTTTT. V and J are TRBV6-5 and TRBJ1-4; D call uncertain. This CDR3 spans 13 amino acids. V dropped 7 bases and J dropped 6 bases, with 12 bases sitting between them. CDR1 is MNHEY and CDR2 is SVGAGI in the germline V gene.

The gene calls are TRBV18 and TRBJ1-2; D is unresolved. This CDR3 is 16 amino acids long. Germline assignment: CDR1 KGHSH and CDR2 LQKENI. V lost 2 bases, J lost 0 bases, and 13 bases lay in between. CDR3 nucleotides: TGTGCCAGCTCACCAAATTCTCACGGAGCTAACTATGGCTACACCTTC. It codes for CASSPNSHGANYGYTF.